A single sample gave rise to the 11 T cell receptor beta chains below, sequenced in a study of molecular identifiers for immune sequencing clone quantification. TCRdb re-derived calls from the PCR reads in MiXCR, one entry per CDR3 protein. The sample consists of hundreds of thousands of distinct CDR3 sequences, 25% of them appearing once. Sequenced input: naive CD8+ T cells from blood, with Jurkat cell RNA spiked in. As to subset: FACS-sorted CD8+CD4-CCR7+CD45RA+ naive T cells. These receptors were taken from a human donor in good health. Some libraries in this study had Jurkat cell RNA spiked in.

The sample holds a few counts of this clonotype. V and J are TRBV20-1 and TRBJ2-5; TRBD2 matches 8 bases. The V gene end was trimmed by 1 base and the J gene end by 0 bases; junction bases not matched to a gene: 10. This CDR3 is 17 amino acids long. The germline gives CDR1 DFQATT, CDR2 SNEGSKA (reference sequence). CDR3 loop: CSARGLLGSGDQETQYF. CDR3 DNA sequence: TGCAGTGCTAGAGGTCTCCTGGGTAGCGGGGACCAAGAGACCCAGTACTTC.

V and J are TRBV27 and TRBJ2-6, with TRBD1 matching 9 bases. V lost 6 bases, J lost 0 bases, and 6 bases stayed unmatched. The CDR3 consists of 17 residues. The germline CDR1 and CDR2 sequences are MNHEY and SMNVEV (reference sequence). The CDR3 region is CASRGQGPSSGANVLTF. In DNA form, the CDR3 reads TGTGCCAGCAGGGGACAGGGCCCCAGCTCTGGGGCCAACGTCCTGACTTTC. Combining the CDR3 with reference TRBV27 and TRBJ2-6 gives the whole variable domain EAQVTQNPRYLITVTGKKLTVTCSQNMNHEYMSWYRQDPGLGLRQIYYSMNVEVTDKGDVPEGYKVSRKEKRNFPLILESPSPNQTSLYFCASRGQGPSSGANVLTFGAGSRLTVL.

About this clonotype itself: The junction and the germline gene differ at one end; a read error may be behind it. The chain joins TRBV20-1 to TRBJ2-7; 7 bases match TRBD2. The CDR3 is made up of 12 amino acids. From germline, CDR1 is DFQATT and CDR2 SNEGSKA (reference sequence). This CDR3 is CSTSAGAYEQYF. In DNA form, the CDR3 reads TGCAGTACTAGCGCGGGTGCCTACGAGCAGTACTTC.

On this clonotype itself: A read error is possible here, since a much larger clone lies one base away. This chain connects TRBV9 to TRBJ2-5; maybe TRBD2 (6 bases). Per the germline V gene, CDR1 is SGDLS and CDR2 is YYNGEE. The CDR3 length is 15 residues. CDR3: CASSVVGAGQGTQYF. In nucleotides, the CDR3 is TGTGCCAGCAGCGTAGTAGGGGCGGGGCAAGGGACCCAGTACTTC.

This clonotype was observed many times. This chain uses TRBV12-3 or TRBV12-4 with TRBJ1-5; D uncertain. The CDR3 spans 14 residues. V dropped 5 bases and J dropped 0 bases, with 8 bases sitting between them. Here the CDR3 DNA reads TGTGCCAGCAGTCTGACCTTTAGCAATCAGCCCCAGCATTTT. Protein sequence: CASSLTFSNQPQHF.

The rearrangement joins TRBV7-9 to TRBJ1-3, with D unclear. V lost 1 base and J lost 11, with 18 bases in between. The V gene's germline CDR1 is SEHNR and CDR2 FQNEAQ (reference sequence). The CDR3 is made up of 15 amino acids. For the CDR3, the DNA is TGTGCCAGCAGCTTAGAAAATGGCCGATCGAACCCCATATATTTT. It specifies CASSLENGRSNPIYF.

A word on this clonotype: The junction shows a germline mismatch at one end, possibly a read error. The chain employs TRBV19 and TRBJ2-2; TRBD2 might be the D (6 bases). Germline V gene sequence: CDR1 LNHDA, CDR2 SQIVND (reference sequence). The CDR3 spans 14 residues. The CDR3 region is CASSVLLAPGKLFF. The DNA of the CDR3 is TGTGCCAGTAGTGTCTTGCTAGCGCCCGGGAAGCTGTTTTTT.

The chain combines TRBV20-1 with TRBJ2-2; maybe TRBD1 (5 bases). CDR3 length: 13 residues. V gave up 4 bases and J gave up 5 bases, with 11 bases separating them. The germline gives CDR1 DFQATT, CDR2 SNEGSKA (reference sequence). The CDR3 here is CSATSGSTGELFF. The CDR3 region has the DNA TGCAGTGCTACGTCAGGGTCGACCGGGGAGCTGTTTTTT.

The chain couples TRBV21-1 to TRBJ2-7; TRBD2 is the table's D call, not checked against the DNA. TRBV21-1 is marked as a pseudogene. The CDR3 has 21 residues. In DNA form, the CDR3 reads TGTGCCAGCAGCAAAGGGGGACTCGAGGCGACGGTGCGGGAGGACTACTACGAGCAGTACTTC. This translates into CASSKGGLEATVREDYYEQYF.

In its sample, this clonotype was seen a few times. The chain combines TRBV4-3 with TRBJ2-1, with D unclear. Deletions cut 0 bases from V and 6 bases from J, with 9 bases between. The V gene's germline CDR1 is LGHNA and CDR2 YSLEER. CDR3 length: 14 amino acids. The CDR3 loop reads CASSQEVSANEQFF. In nucleotides, the CDR3 is TGCGCCAGCAGCCAAGAGGTCTCGGCCAATGAGCAGTTCTTC.

This chain joins TRBV10-3 and TRBJ1-1, with D perhaps matching TRBD1 (5 bases). CDR3 size: 14 residues. V lost 4 bases to trimming and J lost 1 base, with 10 bases between them. CDR1 ENHRY and CDR2 SYGVKD come from the germline V gene. CDR3 in DNA: TGTGCCATCAGTGTCGGGGGAGAGAACACTGAAGCTTTCTTT. The encoded protein is CAISVGGENTEAFF.